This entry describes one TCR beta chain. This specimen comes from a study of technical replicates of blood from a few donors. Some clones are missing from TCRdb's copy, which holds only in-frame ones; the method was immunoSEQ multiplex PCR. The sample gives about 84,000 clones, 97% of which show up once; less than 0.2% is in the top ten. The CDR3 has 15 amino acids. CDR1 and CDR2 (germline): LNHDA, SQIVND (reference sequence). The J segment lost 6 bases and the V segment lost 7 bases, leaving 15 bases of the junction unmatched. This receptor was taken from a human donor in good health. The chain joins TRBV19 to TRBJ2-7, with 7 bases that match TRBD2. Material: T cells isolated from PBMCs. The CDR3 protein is CASTSQVGASGEQYF. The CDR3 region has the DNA TGTGCCAGTACCTCCCAAGTGGGTGCTAGCGGCGAGCAGTACTTC.